This T cell receptor beta chain was found in a study of cytomegalovirus exposure and HLA in healthy donors. Here immunoSEQ multiplex PCR was the method, and the copy in TCRdb shows in-frame clones only, minus some. The table lists over 110,000 clones, just under 85% of them singletons. The TCR sequence derives from a woman aged 30 to 39 in good health and CMV-seronegative. Sequencing was done on a sample of PBMCs.

Written as DNA, the CDR3 is TGTGCCAGCAGCCCTATAGCGGGGGGCCCCACAGATACGCAGTATTTT. Protein: CASSPIAGGPTDTQYF. The chain employs TRBV7-3 and TRBJ2-3; 10 bases fit TRBD2. This CDR3 comprises 16 residues. Germline V gene data show CDR1 as SGHTA and CDR2 as FQGTGA. Germline trimming cut 5 bases from V and 2 bases from J; bases unmatched to any gene: 7.